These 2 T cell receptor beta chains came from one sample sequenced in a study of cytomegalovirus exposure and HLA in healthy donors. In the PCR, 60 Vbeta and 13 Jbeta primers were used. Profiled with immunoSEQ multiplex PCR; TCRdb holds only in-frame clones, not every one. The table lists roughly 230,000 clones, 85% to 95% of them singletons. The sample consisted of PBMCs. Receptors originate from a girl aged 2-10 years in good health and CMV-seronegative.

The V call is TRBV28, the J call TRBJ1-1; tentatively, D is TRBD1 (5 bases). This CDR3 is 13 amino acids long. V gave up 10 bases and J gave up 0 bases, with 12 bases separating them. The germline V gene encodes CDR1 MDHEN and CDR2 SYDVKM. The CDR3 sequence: CATQGTLNTEAFF. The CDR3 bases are TGTGCCACCCAGGGTACGCTGAACACTGAAGCTTTCTTT.

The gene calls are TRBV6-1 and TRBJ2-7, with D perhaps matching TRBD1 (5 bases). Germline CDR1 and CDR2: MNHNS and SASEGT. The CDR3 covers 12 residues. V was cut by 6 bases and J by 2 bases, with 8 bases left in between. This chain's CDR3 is CASSAGPYEQYF. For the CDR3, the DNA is TGTGCCAGCAGCGCAGGGCCCTACGAGCAGTACTTC.